The T cell receptor beta chain under discussion was sequenced for a study of control samples from healthy donors and cancer patients. The germline gives CDR1 MNHEY, CDR2 SMNVEV (reference sequence). The CDR3 is made up of 13 amino acids. V was trimmed by 10 bases and J by 4 bases, leaving 14 bases between them. The count of this clone is one. Produced via immunoSEQ multiplex PCR; TCRdb's table is partial and in-frame only. The repertoire holds about 80,000 clones, with 91% as singletons. The sample comprised blood. The TCR originated in a man aged 50 or older in good health. This chain joins TRBV27 and TRBJ1-3; TRBD1 is a possible D gene (5 bases). The CDR3 reads CAIPGVGGNTIYF. CDR3 DNA sequence: TGTGCCATCCCGGGGGTGGGAGGAAACACCATATATTTT.